The TCR beta chain described here comes from a study of T cell responses to AZD1222 COVID-19 vaccine. As for the study in general: Whether given at about 4 or about 12 weeks, second doses were pooled.

Data came from immunoSEQ multiplex PCR; TCRdb stores just in-frame clones and leaves some out. This table holds fewer than 150,000 clones, around 86% found once. Broader study findings: Spike-specific TCR breadth and depth went up after people got two AZD1222 doses. Repertoire sampling was restricted to post-peak T cell response timepoints.

CDR3 length: 18 amino acids. Trimming removed 3 bases from V and 8 bases from J; junction bases left unmatched: 18. The V gene's germline CDR1 is LGHNA and CDR2 YNFKEQ. With regard to this clone: Its antigen is as yet unknown.

This specimen consisted of peripheral blood, obtained on day 0 of AZD1222 vaccination. V and J are TRBV4-2 and TRBJ2-1; 8 positions agree with TRBD2. The sequence came from an adult in good health. The CDR3 spells CASSHLLFSGAVRDEQFF. The DNA of the CDR3 is TGTGCCAGCAGCCACCTACTTTTTAGCGGGGCCGTCCGGGATGAGCAGTTCTTC.